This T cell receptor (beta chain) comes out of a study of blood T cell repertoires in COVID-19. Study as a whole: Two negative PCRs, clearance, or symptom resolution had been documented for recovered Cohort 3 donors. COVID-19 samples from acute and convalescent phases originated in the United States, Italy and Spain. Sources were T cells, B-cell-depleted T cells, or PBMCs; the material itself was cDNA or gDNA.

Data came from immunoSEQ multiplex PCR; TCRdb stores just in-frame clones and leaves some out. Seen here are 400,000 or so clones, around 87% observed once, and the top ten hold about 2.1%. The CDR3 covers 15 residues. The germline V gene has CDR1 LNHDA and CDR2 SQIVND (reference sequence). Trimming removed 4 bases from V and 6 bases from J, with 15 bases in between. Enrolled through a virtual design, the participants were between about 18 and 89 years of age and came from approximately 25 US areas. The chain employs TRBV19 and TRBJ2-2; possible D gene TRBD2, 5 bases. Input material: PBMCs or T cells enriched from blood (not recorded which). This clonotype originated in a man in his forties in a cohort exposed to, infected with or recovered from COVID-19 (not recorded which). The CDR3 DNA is TGTGCCAGTAGTAGCGGGCGTAATCTCGCCGGGGAGCTGTTTTTT. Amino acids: CASSSGRNLAGELFF.